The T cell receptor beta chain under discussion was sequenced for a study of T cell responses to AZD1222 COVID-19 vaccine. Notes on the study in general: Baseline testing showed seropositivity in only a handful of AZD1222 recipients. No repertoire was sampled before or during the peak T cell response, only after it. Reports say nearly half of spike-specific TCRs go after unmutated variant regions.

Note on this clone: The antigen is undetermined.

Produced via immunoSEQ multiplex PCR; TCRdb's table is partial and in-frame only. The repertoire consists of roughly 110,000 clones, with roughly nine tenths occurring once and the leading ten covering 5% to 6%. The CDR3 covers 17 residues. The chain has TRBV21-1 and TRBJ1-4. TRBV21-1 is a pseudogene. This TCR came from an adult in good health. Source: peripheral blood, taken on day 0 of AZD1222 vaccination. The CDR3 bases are TGTGCCAGCAGCTCCCTGAAGACCGACGCAACTAATGAAAAACTGTTTTTT. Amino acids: CASSSLKTDATNEKLFF.